This TCR beta chain came from a study of T-cell reconstitution after alpha-beta-depleted transplantation in children. This clonotype was seen once. Antigen specificity is unknown. Preparation of the TCRbeta library was carried out with unique molecular identifiers. TCRdb independently ran MiXCR on the PCR reads; one entry per CDR3 protein. The table has 250,000 to 350,000 distinct CDR3 sequences, approximately 23% seen once; the top ten hold approximately 11%. Study conclusions and caveats: From newly produced T cells came most of the T-cell counts and diversity one year after transplant.

The sample here was PBMCs, mostly from graft donor cells, taken 180 days after TCRalphabeta/CD19-depleted stem cell transplant. The source of this sequence is a male patient aged 10-17 years who had a stem cell transplant for acute lymphoblastic leukemia, so the T cells may come from the graft donor.

The CDR3 coding sequence is TGTGCCAGCAGCTTAGGGGGAGGGCCCTTCTCCTACAATGAGCAGTTCTTC. Translated: CASSLGGGPFSYNEQFF. The gene calls are TRBV11-1 and TRBJ2-1, with 7 bases lining up with TRBD2. J was trimmed by 0 bases and V by 1 base; bases with no gene match: 6. The CDR3 sequence is 17 residues long. Per the germline V gene, CDR1 is SGHAT and CDR2 is FQDESV (reference sequence).